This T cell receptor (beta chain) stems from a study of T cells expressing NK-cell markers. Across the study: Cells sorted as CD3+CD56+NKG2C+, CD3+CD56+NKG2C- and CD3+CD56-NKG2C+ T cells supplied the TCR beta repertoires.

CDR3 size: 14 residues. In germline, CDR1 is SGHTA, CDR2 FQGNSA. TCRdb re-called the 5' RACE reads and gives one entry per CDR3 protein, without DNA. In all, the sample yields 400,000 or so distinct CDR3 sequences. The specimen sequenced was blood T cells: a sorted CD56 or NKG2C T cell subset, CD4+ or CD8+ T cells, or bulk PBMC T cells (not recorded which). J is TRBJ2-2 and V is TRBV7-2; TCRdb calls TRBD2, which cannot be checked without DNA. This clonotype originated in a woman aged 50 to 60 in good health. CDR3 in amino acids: CASSLERGGGELFF.